This T cell receptor beta chain appears in the sequencing data of a study of T cell changes during pregnancy in multiple sclerosis. Assay used: immunoSEQ multiplex PCR; TCRdb lists only in-frame clones, some missing. The profile shows 85,000 to 100,000 clones, roughly 92% of them singletons. Germline lookup yields CDR1 SGHTA and CDR2 FQGTGA. The CDR3 contains 13 residues. Losses at the gene ends were 4 bases for V and 7 bases for J; bases not matched to a gene: 3. This chain connects TRBV7-3 to TRBJ2-1; 8 nucleotides align to TRBD2. The receptor was derived from a female donor with multiple sclerosis, enrolled in a pregnancy study. The specimen was peripheral blood, collected after pregnancy. The CDR3 sequence: CASSSGGGNEQFF. CDR3 nucleotide sequence: TGTGCCAGCAGCTCCGGGGGGGGAAATGAGCAGTTCTTC.